These 6 T cell receptor beta chains originate from one sample sequenced in a study of shared clonotypes between healthy human individuals. Repertoires were generated with immunoSEQ multiplex PCR, while TCRdb's copy carries only in-frame clones and drops some. Found here are around 1,900,000 clones, just over 90% of them singletons; the top ten hold around 1.8%. The naive CD8 fraction comprised CD45RO-negative cells positively selected for CCR7 and excluded terminally differentiated effector memory CD45RA+ cells. What was sequenced was naive CD8+ T cells from PBMCs. The source is a man younger than 35 in good health. Some clones in this sample may be carry-over from other donors' samples.

This clone is a singleton in its sample. The sample contains more than one DNA sequence encoding this CDR3. The gene calls are TRBV4-1 and TRBJ2-1, with D perhaps TRBD1 (5 bases). The CDR3 is 15 amino acids. Germline V CDR1 and CDR2: MGHRA, YSYEKL. Trimming took off 3 bases at V and 0 bases at J, with 9 bases between the two ends. CDR3 amino acids: CASSQGRSSYNEQFF. Here the CDR3 DNA reads TGCGCCAGCAGCCAGGGGCGTAGCTCCTACAATGAGCAGTTCTTC.

The rearrangement uses TRBV2 and TRBJ2-2; D possibly corresponds to TRBD2 (5 bases). Germline V gene lookup returns CDR1 SNHLY and CDR2 FYNNEI. The CDR3 runs to 16 residues. V was shortened by 8 bases and J by 4 bases, with 20 bases between the two germline ends. This CDR3 reads CASLKAVRAGTGELFF. CDR3 DNA sequence: TGTGCCAGCCTAAAGGCCGTCCGGGCGGGCACCGGGGAGCTGTTTTTT.

Comments on this clone: Other nucleotide sequences from this sample produce the same CDR3. V gene TRBV27 combines with J gene TRBJ2-7; TRBD2 is a possible D gene (6 bases). Germline V gene data show CDR1 as MNHEY and CDR2 as SMNVEV (reference sequence). This CDR3 is built from 12 residues. The ends were cut back, 2 bases at V and 6 bases at J, with 8 bases in the middle. This chain's CDR3 is CASSLRGGEQYF. Written as DNA, the CDR3 is TGTGCCAGCAGTTTAAGGGGAGGCGAGCAGTACTTC.

V is TRBV6-4 and J is TRBJ1-3; D is possibly TRBD1 (5 bases). The CDR3 loop spans 16 amino acids. Trimming shortened V by 0 bases and J by 4 bases, and 13 bases separated the two germline ends. Germline CDR1 reads MRHNA; CDR2 reads SNTAGT. The CDR3 DNA sequence: TGTGCCAGCAGTGACTCTGGGGACCCTGTGGGAAACACCATATATTTT. Residues: CASSDSGDPVGNTIYF.

The gene calls are TRBV28 and TRBJ1-5; D uncertain. CDR1 is MDHEN, CDR2 SYDVKM, per germline. CDR3 length equals 18 residues. The ends were cut back, 3 bases at V and 0 bases at J, with 18 bases in the middle. The CDR3 DNA reads TGTGCCAGCAGTTTCCGCGACGGGGTGGGTTATAGCAATCAGCCCCAGCATTTT. Protein sequence: CASSFRDGVGYSNQPQHF.

The chain is built from TRBV5-1 and TRBJ2-5; TRBD1 or TRBD2 may be the D gene (6 bases each). The tail of the sequence fits TRBJ2-7 better, so the J call may be wrong. The CDR3 has 17 residues. CDR1 and CDR2 (germline): SGHRS, YFSETQ. Here the CDR3 reads CASSSPRIGGGPYEQYF. As DNA, the CDR3 is TGCGCCAGCAGCTCCCCCAGGATTGGAGGGGGACCCTACGAGCAGTACTTC.